A single sample gave rise to the 2 T cell receptor beta chains below, sequenced in a study of T cell responses to AZD1222 COVID-19 vaccine. Sequencing used immunoSEQ multiplex PCR; TCRdb keeps in-frame clones, though not all of them. This sample yields 50,000 or so clones, of which 75% to 90% are seen a single time; roughly 5.3% belongs to the top ten. The sample was peripheral blood, taken 28 days after the second AZD1222 dose. These receptors came from an adult who received the AZD1222 COVID-19 vaccine.

This chain links TRBV18 with TRBJ2-4; no clear D gene. Trimming took off 6 bases at V and 5 bases at J, with 14 bases between the two ends. The CDR3 loop spans 14 amino acids. Germline values: CDR1 KGHSH, CDR2 LQKENI. The CDR3 region has the DNA TGTGCCAGCTCCGCCGGCAGGACCGAAAACATTCAGTACTTC. Its translation: CASSAGRTENIQYF.

V is TRBV4-1 and J is TRBJ1-2, with 11 bases that match TRBD1. There are 16 residues in the CDR3. After removal of 0 bases from V and 3 bases from J, the junction contained 3 bases not matched to a gene. CDR1 is MGHRA, CDR2 YSYEKL, per germline. CDR3 residues: CASSQDGQGADYGYTF. CDR3 nucleotides: TGCGCCAGCAGCCAAGACGGACAGGGGGCCGACTATGGCTACACCTTC.